This T cell receptor (beta chain) was identified during a study of tumor-infiltrating lymphocytes in primary liver carcinoma. In the study overall: Men as well as women, aged 30 to 69 years, made up the patients.

Both RNA and DNA were isolated together from about 21-30 mg of bulk tissue that had not been sorted. Every patient had chronic HBV infection and was treatment-naive. Study-wide findings and caveats: Detection in all five tumor regions applied to only about 7-24% of top clones.

About this clonotype itself: Its matching antigen is unknown. One end of the junction is discordant with germline, which a read error may explain.

The CDR3 length is 14 residues. CDR1 and CDR2 from the germline V gene are MNHNS and SASEGT. Starting from 500 ng of total RNA, TCR beta cDNA was produced with a primer in the constant region. Slightly modified ARM-PCR with three nested multiplex PCR rounds yielded TCR beta libraries. It was with TRBV1-TRBV30 forward primers and a C-beta reverse primer that the first two PCR rounds were run, at about 10 cycles each. One entry per CDR3 protein results from TCRdb running MiXCR on the multiplex PCR reads. Here the sample spans 45,000 or so distinct CDR3 sequences, about three quarters being singletons. Sequencing was done on a sample of liver tumor tissue from sampling region 2. Subset denoted: tumor region T2, inferior pole. J is TRBJ1-3 and V is TRBV6-1; the D is unclear. The receptor was isolated from a man in his forties with primary liver carcinoma and hepatitis B virus infection. The CDR3 nucleotides are TGTGTCAGCAGTCACTTCAGCTCTGGAAACACCATATATTTT. It encodes CVSSHFSSGNTIYF.